The sample holds one count of the clone carrying this T cell receptor beta chain. Antigen specificity is unknown. Trimming pared 5 bases from V and 0 bases from J, leaving 17 bases between. Germline loops: CDR1 SGHTA, CDR2 FQGNSA. This CDR3 is built from 18 residues. Clones were sequenced by immunoSEQ multiplex PCR, and TCRdb holds only the in-frame ones, with some missing. The table records about 61,000 clones, around four fifths of them present only once. The sample originates from a study of OX40 agonist ivuxolimab in advanced cancers. The study, taken as a whole, reports: Both CD4+ and CD8+ T cell populations in blood had undergone clonal expansion by week 6 at 0.1 to 3.0 mg/kg.

The chain employs TRBV7-2 and TRBJ1-6, with TRBD1 as a possible D gene (6 bases). The sample consisted of CD4+ or CD8+ T cells sorted from blood, taken in a trial of the OX40 agonist ivuxolimab. The clonotype comes from an adult with an advanced solid tumor such as melanoma, head and neck, liver or kidney cancer. The CDR3 region has the DNA TGTGCCAGCAGCCCCAGACAGGCCCTGAGCTCCTATAATTCACCCCTCCACTTT. Protein: CASSPRQALSSYNSPLHF.